The 3 T cell receptor beta chains in this list originate from one sample, sequenced in a study of blood T cell repertoires in COVID-19. TCRdb keeps only in-frame clones here, not all; method: immunoSEQ multiplex PCR. The table shows more than 75,000 clones, with roughly 90% occurring only once. The sequenced material came from peripheral blood. These receptors were taken from a man aged 50 to 60 with COVID-19, enrolled during active disease.

The V and J genes are TRBV30 and TRBJ1-5, with 8 nucleotides matching TRBD1. Germline CDR1 GTSNPN, CDR2 SVGIG (reference sequence). The trim removed 3 bases at V and 10 bases at J, leaving 14 bases unmatched. CDR3 length equals 15 residues. The CDR3: CAWSGQGLRVNPQHF. For the CDR3, the DNA is TGTGCCTGGAGCGGACAGGGCCTTAGGGTTAATCCCCAGCATTTT.

The CDR3 loop is CASSDSQGAVTEAFF. Written as DNA, the CDR3 is TGTGCCAGCAGTGATTCACAGGGGGCAGTCACTGAAGCTTTCTTT. V and J are TRBV2 and TRBJ1-1, with 9 bases fitting TRBD1. The V and J ends lost 3 bases and 4 bases, in that order; junction bases with no gene match: 6. Germline V gene sequence: CDR1 SNHLY, CDR2 FYNNEI. This CDR3 has 15 residues.

The chain uses TRBV7-2 and TRBJ1-1, with a possible D match to TRBD1 (5 bases). The CDR3 is 15 residues long. The germline V gene encodes CDR1 SGHTA and CDR2 FQGNSA. The V and J ends lost 2 bases and 0 bases respectively, with 10 bases between them. The CDR3 region is CASSLTWTMNTEAFF. DNA of the CDR3: TGTGCCAGCAGCTTAACGTGGACAATGAACACTGAAGCTTTCTTT.